A selection of T cell receptor beta chains follows, all from one sample in a study of shared clonotypes between healthy human individuals. Using immunoSEQ multiplex PCR, the repertoire was profiled, and TCRdb retains in-frame clones only, with some absent. The sample carries 2 million to 2.5 million clones, 85% to 95% recorded once. Sequencing used naive CD4+ T cells from PBMCs. The receptors were sampled from a man younger than 35 in good health. Some clones in this sample may be carry-over from other donors' samples. Each CDR3 is given with its conserved first and last residue. A D gene is named only where the DNA matches it firmly. Rows give clone size only sometimes, using once, few, many, or a class for an expanded clone.

d_call: TRBD2; v_call: TRBV19; cdr3_length: 16; j_call: TRBJ2-7; clone_size: .; cdr3_nt: TGTGCCAGTAGTCCCCGAGGTCGGGGGGTTTCCTACGAGCAGTACTTC; cdr3_aa: CASSPRGRGVSYEQYF
d_call: .; v_call: TRBV7-8; cdr3_length: 14; j_call: TRBJ2-7; clone_size: .; cdr3_nt: TGTGCCAGCAGCCCAAGGGACGGCCCTTACGAGCAGTACTTC; cdr3_aa: CASSPRDGPYEQYF
d_call: .; v_call: TRBV4-1; cdr3_length: 13; j_call: TRBJ2-7; clone_size: .; cdr3_nt: TGCGCCAGCAGCCAAGTGGGCAGCTACGAGCAGTACTTC; cdr3_aa: CASSQVGSYEQYF
d_call: .; v_call: TRBV6-5; cdr3_length: 14; j_call: TRBJ1-1; clone_size: .; cdr3_nt: TGTGCCAGCAGCTTGGCTGCGATGGGCACTGAAGCTTTCTTT; cdr3_aa: CASSLAAMGTEAFF
d_call: .; v_call: TRBV28; cdr3_length: 13; j_call: TRBJ2-1; clone_size: .; cdr3_nt: TGTGCCAGCAGTTTAATTGGCGGCACCTCGGAGTTCTTC; cdr3_aa: CASSLIGGTSEFF
d_call: TRBD1; v_call: TRBV29-1; cdr3_length: 15; j_call: TRBJ2-1; clone_size: .; cdr3_nt: TGCAGCGTTGAACAGTACAGGGGCTCCTACAATGAGCAGTTCTTC; cdr3_aa: CSVEQYRGSYNEQFF
d_call: TRBD1; v_call: TRBV18; cdr3_length: 16; j_call: TRBJ2-7; clone_size: .; cdr3_nt: TGTGCCAGCTCACCTCCGGGACAGATCAACCTCTACGAGCAGTACTTC; cdr3_aa: CASSPPGQINLYEQYF
d_call: .; v_call: TRBV27; cdr3_length: 14; j_call: TRBJ2-2; clone_size: .; cdr3_nt: TGTGCCAGCTGGGGAATGTGGGGCACCGGGGAGCTGTTTTTT; cdr3_aa: CASWGMWGTGELFF
d_call: .; v_call: TRBV9; cdr3_length: 15; j_call: TRBJ2-1; clone_size: .; cdr3_nt: TGTGCCAGCAGCCCCGAGGGGGACTACTACAATGAGCAGTTCTTC; cdr3_aa: CASSPEGDYYNEQFF
d_call: .; v_call: TRBV5-1; cdr3_length: 15; j_call: TRBJ1-2; clone_size: once; cdr3_nt: TGCGCCAGCAGCTTGGATCACGAAGACCACTATGGCTACACCTTC; cdr3_aa: CASSLDHEDHYGYTF
d_call: .; v_call: TRBV2; cdr3_length: 12; j_call: TRBJ2-6; clone_size: once; cdr3_nt: TGTGCCAGCAGTCTATTATCCAACGTCCTGACTTTC; cdr3_aa: CASSLLSNVLTF
d_call: .; v_call: TRBV11-2; cdr3_length: 14; j_call: TRBJ1-5; clone_size: .; cdr3_nt: TGTGCCAGCAGCTTAGAGATTGACAGTGGGACCCAGCATTTT; cdr3_aa: CASSLEIDSGTQHF
d_call: .; v_call: TRBV19; cdr3_length: 14; j_call: TRBJ1-1; clone_size: .; cdr3_nt: TGTGCCAGTAGTAGCTCTGGGGGTTACACTGAAGCTTTCTTT; cdr3_aa: CASSSSGGYTEAFF
d_call: .; v_call: TRBV2; cdr3_length: 16; j_call: TRBJ1-2; clone_size: .; cdr3_nt: TGTGCCAGCACTCTTTCGAGGGCAGGGTGGAACTATGGCTACACCTTC; cdr3_aa: CASTLSRAGWNYGYTF
d_call: .; v_call: TRBV19; cdr3_length: 14; j_call: TRBJ2-5; clone_size: .; cdr3_nt: TGTGCCAGTAGTATCACACACTCACCAGAGACCCAGTACTTC; cdr3_aa: CASSITHSPETQYF
d_call: .; v_call: TRBV7-3; cdr3_length: 14; j_call: TRBJ2-3; clone_size: .; cdr3_nt: TGTGCCAGCAGTTCAACGGGGTACACAGATACGCAGTATTTT; cdr3_aa: CASSSTGYTDTQYF
d_call: .; v_call: TRBV28; cdr3_length: 14; j_call: TRBJ1-5; clone_size: .; cdr3_nt: TGTGCCAGCAGGCCGACCCGCCTTGTGCAGCCCCAGCATTTT; cdr3_aa: CASRPTRLVQPQHF
d_call: .; v_call: TRBV6-6; cdr3_length: 12; j_call: TRBJ2-1; clone_size: .; cdr3_nt: TGTGCCAGCAGTAAACCGGGGAATGAGCAGTTCTTC; cdr3_aa: CASSKPGNEQFF
d_call: .; v_call: TRBV10-2; cdr3_length: 12; j_call: TRBJ1-1; clone_size: .; cdr3_nt: TGCGCCAGCAGTGGGGGGAACACTGAAGCTTTCTTT; cdr3_aa: CASSGGNTEAFF
d_call: TRBD1; v_call: TRBV5-1; cdr3_length: 13; j_call: TRBJ1-2; clone_size: .; cdr3_nt: TGCGCCAGCAGCCTCCCGACAGGGGACGGCTACACCTTC; cdr3_aa: CASSLPTGDGYTF
d_call: TRBD2; v_call: TRBV28; cdr3_length: 16; j_call: TRBJ2-7; clone_size: .; cdr3_nt: TGTGCCAGCAGCCTACCCCTTTGGGAGGGTGAATACGAGCAGTACTTC; cdr3_aa: CASSLPLWEGEYEQYF
d_call: .; v_call: TRBV15; cdr3_length: 13; j_call: TRBJ2-7; clone_size: .; cdr3_nt: TGTGCCACCAGCCACACGGGGCTCTACGAGCAGTACTTC; cdr3_aa: CATSHTGLYEQYF
d_call: .; v_call: TRBV5-1; cdr3_length: 14; j_call: TRBJ2-1; clone_size: .; cdr3_nt: TGCGCCAGCAGCTTGGGACAGTTCTACAATGAGCAGTTCTTC; cdr3_aa: CASSLGQFYNEQFF
d_call: TRBD1; v_call: TRBV5-1; cdr3_length: 13; j_call: TRBJ2-1; clone_size: .; cdr3_nt: TGCGCCAGCAGCTCAGACAGGGGGGGTGAGCAGTTCTTC; cdr3_aa: CASSSDRGGEQFF
d_call: TRBD1; v_call: TRBV28; cdr3_length: 18; j_call: TRBJ1-5; clone_size: .; cdr3_nt: TGTGCCAGCAGCCGAGGTCAGGGGGCGTATTCGGGCAATCAGCCCCAGCATTTT; cdr3_aa: CASSRGQGAYSGNQPQHF
d_call: .; v_call: TRBV6-6; cdr3_length: 14; j_call: TRBJ2-7; clone_size: once; cdr3_nt: TGTGCCAGCATGTCTCGGGCACATTCCTACGAGCAGTACTTC; cdr3_aa: CASMSRAHSYEQYF
d_call: .; v_call: TRBV9; cdr3_length: 16; j_call: TRBJ2-2; clone_size: once; cdr3_nt: TGTGCCAGCAGCCCAAGAGCCAGGGAGAACACCGGGGAGCTGTTTTTT; cdr3_aa: CASSPRARENTGELFF
d_call: TRBD2; v_call: TRBV15; cdr3_length: 14; j_call: TRBJ2-7; clone_size: .; cdr3_nt: TGTGCCACCAGCAGAGATCGGGGGGGTTACGAGCAGTACTTC; cdr3_aa: CATSRDRGGYEQYF
d_call: .; v_call: TRBV7-9; cdr3_length: 14; j_call: TRBJ2-5; clone_size: .; cdr3_nt: TGTGCCAGCAGCTTAGAAAACAGTCGGGAGACCCAGTACTTC; cdr3_aa: CASSLENSRETQYF
d_call: .; v_call: TRBV7-2; cdr3_length: 15; j_call: TRBJ2-5; clone_size: .; cdr3_nt: TGTGCCAGCAGCTCCGGAGGGACGTTGGGAGAGACCCAGTACTTC; cdr3_aa: CASSSGGTLGETQYF
d_call: TRBD1; v_call: TRBV28; cdr3_length: 17; j_call: TRBJ2-7; clone_size: .; cdr3_nt: TGTGCCAGCAGAGGAGGTGGCACAGGGGCCGGCTCCTACGAGCAGTACTTC; cdr3_aa: CASRGGGTGAGSYEQYF
d_call: .; v_call: TRBV6-5; cdr3_length: 15; j_call: TRBJ1-3; clone_size: .; cdr3_nt: TGTGCCAGCAGTTACGGGGGGCGCTCTGGAAACACCATATATTTT; cdr3_aa: CASSYGGRSGNTIYF
d_call: TRBD2; v_call: TRBV4-1; cdr3_length: 16; j_call: TRBJ2-5; clone_size: .; cdr3_nt: TGCGCCAGCAGCCGACCCCGCGGGAGCGGACAAGAGACCCAGTACTTC; cdr3_aa: CASSRPRGSGQETQYF
d_call: .; v_call: TRBV19; cdr3_length: 14; j_call: TRBJ1-3; clone_size: .; cdr3_nt: TGTGCCAGTACCATCATTTTCTCTGGAAACACCATATATTTT; cdr3_aa: CASTIIFSGNTIYF
d_call: .; v_call: TRBV28; cdr3_length: 11; j_call: TRBJ2-1; clone_size: .; cdr3_nt: TGTGCCAGCAGAACCAATGGCGAGCAGTTCTTC; cdr3_aa: CASRTNGEQFF
d_call: .; v_call: TRBV2; cdr3_length: 14; j_call: TRBJ1-5; clone_size: .; cdr3_nt: TGTGCCAGCAGTGATGTGAATAGCAATCAGCCCCAGCATTTT; cdr3_aa: CASSDVNSNQPQHF
d_call: .; v_call: TRBV7-9; cdr3_length: 15; j_call: TRBJ2-2; clone_size: .; cdr3_nt: TGTGCCAGCAGCAATACACAGGGAAACACCGGGGAGCTGTTTTTT; cdr3_aa: CASSNTQGNTGELFF
d_call: .; v_call: TRBV7-3; cdr3_length: 14; j_call: TRBJ2-1; clone_size: .; cdr3_nt: TGTGCCAGCAGCTCGGCGGCTAGCTTCGATGAGCAGTTCTTC; cdr3_aa: CASSSAASFDEQFF
d_call: .; v_call: TRBV28; cdr3_length: 14; j_call: TRBJ2-1; clone_size: .; cdr3_nt: TGTGCCAGCAGTTTACCCGCCGGGCTCAACAAGCAGTTCTTC; cdr3_aa: CASSLPAGLNKQFF
d_call: TRBD1; v_call: TRBV6-6; cdr3_length: 16; j_call: TRBJ1-4; clone_size: .; cdr3_nt: TGTGCCAGCAGCAAGACAGGGTTTAAGGTTGATGAAAAACTGTTTTTT; cdr3_aa: CASSKTGFKVDEKLFF
d_call: .; v_call: TRBV9; cdr3_length: 14; j_call: TRBJ2-1; clone_size: .; cdr3_nt: TGTGCCAGCAGCGTAGGTGGGGTGGAGAATGAGCAGTTCTTC; cdr3_aa: CASSVGGVENEQFF
d_call: TRBD1; v_call: TRBV7-6; cdr3_length: 14; j_call: TRBJ2-7; clone_size: .; cdr3_nt: TGTGCCAGCAGCTTCGGGGACAGGGGCTACGAGCAGTACTTC; cdr3_aa: CASSFGDRGYEQYF